These 18 T cell receptor beta chains originate from one sample sequenced in a study of tumor and adjacent non-tumor tissue in lung cancer (dated by TCRdb to between 2017 and 2018). Libraries were made using multiplex PCR. TCRdb lists the instrument as Illumina HiSeq 2500. TCRbeta libraries were constructed through three rounds of nested PCR with primers (Table S4) according to protocols modified from ARM-PCR. Using fastp trimming at Q25 and MiXCR clonotype assembly, TCRdb reanalyzed the public sequencing data and kept in-frame beta chains. Entries are consolidated by CDR3 protein sequence, retaining the most common genes and DNA. The sample table contains tens of thousands of distinct CDR3 sequences; only one count was recorded for 65% to 90% of them. Of the sample, roughly 15% is held by the ten largest clones. RNA was isolated from bulk unsorted tissue, and RNA quality was assessed with a NanoDrop ND-1000 and an Agilent 2100.

Sequenced material: lung tumor tissue. The receptors come from a woman in her fifties or sixties with non-small cell lung cancer.

Concerning this clonotype: Because it lacks the conserved phenylalanine or tryptophan at the end, this CDR3 is likely a read error. This chain links TRBV30 with TRBJ2-1, with a weak D call TRBD2 (5 bases). Germline CDR1 is GTSNPN and CDR2 is SVGIG (reference sequence). Between the trimmed V and J ends, which lost 2 bases and 11 bases, there was a span of 16 bases. The CDR3 contains 13 residues. The CDR3 DNA follows: TGTGCCTGGAGTCCGGGGATGGCGGAGAAGCAGTTCATC. Its translation: CAWSPGMAEKQFI.

This clonotype was seen only a few times. A read error may account for a junction end that differs from germline. The chain has TRBV24-1 and TRBJ2-1; 11 bases fit TRBD2. The CDR3 covers 17 residues. CDR1 and CDR2 from the germline V gene are KGHDR and SFDVKD. The CDR3 nucleotides read TGTGCCGCCAGTGATGGGGCTCGTAGCGGGAGGGGCAATGAGCAGTTCTTC. This encodes CAASDGARSGRGNEQFF.

Turning to this clonotype: Relative to the germline gene, one junction end is altered; a read error may explain this. The V call is TRBV29-1, the J call TRBJ2-7; D not certain. CDR1 and CDR2 from the germline V gene are SQVTM and ANQGSEA. The CDR3 loop spans 14 amino acids. For the CDR3, the DNA is TGCAGCGTTGAGTTGCCAACACAAAATTACGAGCAGTGCTTC. Translation: CSVELPTQNYEQCF.

Points on this clonotype: The junction does not match germline at one end; this may be a read error. The rearrangement uses TRBV6-2 or TRBV6-3 and TRBJ2-5; D tentatively reads TRBD1 or TRBD2 (5 bases each). Germline lookup yields CDR1 MNHEY and CDR2 SVGEGT. There are 19 residues in the CDR3. CDR3 sequence reads: CASSPLTGTVVTYRETQCF. The CDR3 DNA reads as TGTGCCAGCAGTCCACTAACGGGGACGGTGGTAACGTATCGAGAGACCCAGTGCTTC.

As concerns this clonotype: The conserved closing phenylalanine or tryptophan is absent in this CDR3, likely reflecting a read error. The DNA is left out, because the CDR3 cannot be placed on it with certainty; the CDR3 is given as TCRdb lists it. The V and J genes are TRBV4-2 and TRBJ2-5; no check of the table's D call, TRBD2, against the DNA was made. CDR1 is LGHNA, CDR2 YNFKEQ, per germline. The CDR3 sequence runs 15 residues, both termini included. CDR3 protein: CASNQVFGREETQYS.

The V gene is TRBV6-6, the J gene TRBJ2-5; D gene unclear. The germline V and J ends were trimmed by 8 bases and 2 bases, with 12 bases remaining between them. Germline lookup yields CDR1 MNHNY and CDR2 SVGAGI (reference sequence). This CDR3 region has 13 residues. The CDR3 nucleotides read TGTGCCAGCGGTACCCCACCACAAGAGACCCAGTACTTC. This sequence encodes CASGTPPQETQYF.

On this clonotype itself: An end of the junction differs from the germline gene, which may be a read error. The rearrangement uses TRBV20-1 and TRBJ2-1; D remains unclear. CDR3 length equals 16 residues. The germline gives CDR1 DFQATT, CDR2 SNEGSKA (reference sequence). CDR3 loop: CSARDSSHPRYNEQIF. The CDR3 DNA follows: TGCAGTGCTAGAGATAGTAGTCACCCCAGGTACAATGAGCAGATCTTC.

Details on this clonotype: The missing conserved phenylalanine or tryptophan at the end of this CDR3 makes a read error likely. The limits of the CDR3 on the DNA are not certain, so only TCRdb's listed CDR3 is given. V is TRBV4-3 and J is TRBJ2-5. The CDR3 has 15 residues if both end residues are counted. The germline CDR1 and CDR2 sequences are LGHNA and YSLEER. This chain's CDR3 is CASSQDSGPQETQYY.

Remarks on this clonotype: Mismatch with germline at one junction end may stem from a read error. This sequence joins TRBV6-1 and TRBJ2-2; either TRBD1 or TRBD2 may fit D (5 bases each). This CDR3 region has 16 residues. The germline gives CDR1 MNHNS, CDR2 SASEGT. The CDR3 loop is CASRQGSGSGDGELYF. The CDR3 bases are TGTGCCAGCAGGCAGGGTTCTGGCAGCGGAGACGGGGAGCTGTATTTT.

The chain is built from TRBV29-1 and TRBJ2-7; tentative D call: TRBD1 (6 bases). CDR1 and CDR2 (germline): SQVTM, ANQGSEA. Trimming removed 7 bases from V and 3 bases from J, with 13 bases in between. The CDR3 runs 12 residues. CDR3 sequence (DNA): TGCAGCGGAGGGGACATTTTCTACGAGCAGTACTTC. It specifies CSGGDIFYEQYF.

In the case of this clonotype: Without the conserved terminal phenylalanine or tryptophan, this CDR3 likely stems from a read error. The chain links TRBV6-2 or TRBV6-3 to TRBJ1-1; 10 positions match TRBD1. The CDR3 covers 15 residues. Germline V gene data show CDR1 as MNHEY and CDR2 as SVGEGT. V was clipped by 4 bases and J by 2 bases; unmatched bases: 4. The CDR3 spells CASSWMTGGNTEAFL. The CDR3 DNA reads as TGTGCCAGCAGTTGGATGACAGGGGGCAACACTGAAGCTTTCCTT.

A note on this clonotype: Because it lacks the conserved phenylalanine or tryptophan at the end, this CDR3 is likely a read error. The chain links TRBV6-6 to TRBJ2-5, with D uncertain. Germline CDR1 MNHNY, CDR2 SVGAGI (reference sequence). The CDR3 totals 14 residues. CDR3 protein: CASIYPGRAETQYS. The DNA for the CDR3 is TGTGCCAGCATTTACCCAGGAAGGGCGGAGACCCAGTACTCC.

A remark on this clonotype: At one end the junction does not follow the germline gene, possibly because of a read error. This chain joins TRBV20-1 and TRBJ1-1; TRBD1 agrees at 9 bases. This CDR3 spans 13 amino acids. CDR1 and CDR2 (germline): DFQATT, SNEGSKA (reference sequence). CDR3: CCARDRANTDAFF. Here the CDR3 DNA reads TGCTGTGCTAGGGACAGGGCGAACACTGATGCTTTCTTT.

V usage is TRBV4-1 and J usage is TRBJ1-2, with D possibly being TRBD1 (5 bases). This CDR3 has 14 amino acids. Germline CDR1 is MGHRA and CDR2 is YSYEKL. The CDR3 nucleotides read TGCACCATCAGCCAAGATCAGGGTCCCTGGGGCTACACCTTC. Amino acids: CTISQDQGPWGYTF.

The V and J genes are TRBV20-1 and TRBJ2-7; D may be TRBD1 or TRBD2 (5 bases each). This CDR3 comprises 15 residues. Germline CDR1 DFQATT, CDR2 SNEGSKA (reference sequence). Deletions cut 5 bases from V and 1 base from J, with 18 bases between. CDR3 sequence reads: CSAVFRDPNSYEQYF. CDR3 DNA sequence: TGCAGTGCTGTATTCCGGGACCCCAATTCCTACGAGCAGTACTTC.

A note on this clonotype: This CDR3 fails to terminate in the conserved phenylalanine or tryptophan, so it likely reflects a read error. The chain carries TRBV6-6 and TRBJ1-2, with no clear D. From germline, CDR1 is MNHNY and CDR2 SVGAGI (reference sequence). V was trimmed by 0 bases and J by 2 bases, leaving 7 bases between them. This CDR3 is built from 14 residues. CDR3 sequence (DNA): TGTGCCAGCAGTTACTCTAGGCGAAACTATGGCTACACCTCC. It codes for CASSYSRRNYGYTS.

On this clonotype: An end of the junction does not agree with germline; a read error may underlie this. The J gene is TRBJ2-1, the V gene TRBV6-1, with D unclear. Germline V gene sequence: CDR1 MNHNS, CDR2 SASEGT. This CDR3 contains 14 residues. CDR3: CAATQSVSYDERFF. The CDR3 bases are TGTGCCGCGACGCAGTCCGTCTCCTACGATGAGCGGTTCTTC.

The V gene is TRBV4-2, the J gene TRBJ1-2; D unclear. CDR3 length: 15 amino acids. V was cut by 3 bases and J by 8 bases, with 19 bases left in between. Looked up from germline, CDR1 is LGHNA and CDR2 is YNFKEQ. Written as DNA, the CDR3 is TGTGCCAGCAGCCAGTGGAGAGCCGTCAGCAGCGGCTACACCTTC. It is translated as CASSQWRAVSSGYTF.